This T cell receptor beta chain is drawn from a study of blood T cell repertoires in COVID-19. In the study overall: Acute and convalescent COVID-19 specimens originated in the United States, Italy and Spain. The cDNA or gDNA used as material had been derived from T cells, B-cell-depleted T cells, or PBMCs.

This CDR3 has 13 amino acids. Germline V lookup: CDR1 SQVTM, CDR2 ANQGSEA. V lost 5 bases to trimming and J lost 5 bases, with 15 bases between them. Authors' methods: How many nucleated cells were present was estimated from reference gene primer amplification. The repertoire was sequenced with immunoSEQ multiplex PCR; TCRdb's copy has only in-frame clones and lacks some. V, J and clone size are those of that table, while D and trimming were read from the DNA. The sample gives around 160,000 clones, under 95% of which show up once; less than 2.5% is in the top ten. The rearrangement uses TRBV29-1 and TRBJ1-1; possibly TRBD1 for D (5 bases). Sequencing was performed on peripheral blood. This TCR was sampled from a man between 18 and 29 years old with acute or convalescent COVID-19. This chain's CDR3 is CSVQVGDWTEAFF. CDR3 bases: TGCAGCGTTCAGGTAGGGGATTGGACTGAAGCTTTCTTT.